This record looks at one TCR beta chain sequence and its context. The target antigen is unknown. PCR was performed using 60 Vbeta and 13 Jbeta primers. Libraries were prepared by immunoSEQ multiplex PCR; TCRdb keeps only in-frame clonotypes and omits some of them. This sample has some 160,000 clones, with 80% to 90% found just once. This entry is derived from a study of cytomegalovirus exposure and HLA in healthy donors. Study-level results: The authors listed some 150 TCR beta chains as cytomegalovirus-associated.

This clonotype originated in a boy younger than 10 in good health and CMV-seronegative. The sample was PBMCs.

Here the CDR3 reads CASSLRSGGEYNEKLFF. The CDR3 DNA reads TGCGCCAGCAGCCTCCGGTCAGGAGGGGAATATAATGAAAAACTGTTTTTT. The J gene is TRBJ1-4, the V gene TRBV5-1; tentative D call: TRBD1 (5 bases). Germline V gene sequence: CDR1 SGHRS, CDR2 YFSETQ. The germline V and J ends were trimmed by 4 bases and 4 bases, with 20 bases remaining between them. The length of the CDR3 is 17 residues.